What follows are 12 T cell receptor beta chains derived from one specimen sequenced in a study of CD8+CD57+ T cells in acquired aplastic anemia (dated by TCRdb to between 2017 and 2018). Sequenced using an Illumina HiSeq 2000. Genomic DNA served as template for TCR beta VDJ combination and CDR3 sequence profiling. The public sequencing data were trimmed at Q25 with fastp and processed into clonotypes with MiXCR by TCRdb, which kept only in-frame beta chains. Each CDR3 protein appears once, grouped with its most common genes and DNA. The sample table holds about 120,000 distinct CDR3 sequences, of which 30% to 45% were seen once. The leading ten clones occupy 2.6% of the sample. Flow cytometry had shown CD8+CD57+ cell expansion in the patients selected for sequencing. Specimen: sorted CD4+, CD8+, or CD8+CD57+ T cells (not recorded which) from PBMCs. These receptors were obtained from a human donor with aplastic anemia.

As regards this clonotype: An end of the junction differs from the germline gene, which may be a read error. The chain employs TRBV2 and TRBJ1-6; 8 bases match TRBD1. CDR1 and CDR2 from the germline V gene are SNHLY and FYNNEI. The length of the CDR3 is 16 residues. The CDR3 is CASMGTGASYNPPLHF. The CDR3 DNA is TGTGCCAGTATGGGGACAGGTGCCTCCTATAATCCACCCCTCCACTTT. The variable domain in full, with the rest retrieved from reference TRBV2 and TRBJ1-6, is EPEVTQTPSHQVTQMGQEVILRCVPISNHLYFYWYRQILGQKVEFLVSFYNNEISEKSEIFDDQFSVERPDGSNFTLKIRSTKLEDSAMYFCASMGTGASYNPPLHFGNGTRLTVT.

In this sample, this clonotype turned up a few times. Written as DNA, the CDR3 is TGTGCCAGCTCACCCATCCAGGGGCCTGGGAATTCACCCCTCCACTTT. The encoded protein is CASSPIQGPGNSPLHF. The J gene is TRBJ1-6, the V gene TRBV18; weak D call: TRBD1 (6 bases). The CDR3 runs to 16 residues. Germline CDR1 reads KGHSH; CDR2 reads LQKENI. Trimming pared 3 bases from V and 7 bases from J, leaving 16 bases between.

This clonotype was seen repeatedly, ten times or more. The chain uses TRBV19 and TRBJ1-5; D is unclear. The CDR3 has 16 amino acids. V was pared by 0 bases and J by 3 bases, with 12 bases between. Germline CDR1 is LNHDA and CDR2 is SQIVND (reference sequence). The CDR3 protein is CASSIDLSNPNQPQHF. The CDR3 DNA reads TGTGCCAGTAGTATAGATTTATCAAATCCCAATCAGCCCCAGCATTTT.

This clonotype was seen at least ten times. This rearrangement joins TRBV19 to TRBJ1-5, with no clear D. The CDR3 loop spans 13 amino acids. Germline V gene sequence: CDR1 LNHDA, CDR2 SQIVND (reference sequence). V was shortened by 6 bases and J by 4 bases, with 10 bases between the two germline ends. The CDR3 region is CASSGSFNQPQHF. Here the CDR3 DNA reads TGTGCCAGTAGCGGCAGCTTTAATCAGCCCCAGCATTTT.

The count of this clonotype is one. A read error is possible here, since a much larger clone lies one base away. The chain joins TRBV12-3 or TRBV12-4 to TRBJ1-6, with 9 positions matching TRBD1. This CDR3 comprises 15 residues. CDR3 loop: CASSMGTGYQSPLYF. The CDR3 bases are TGTGCCAGCAGTATGGGGACAGGGTATCAATCACCCCTCTACTTT.

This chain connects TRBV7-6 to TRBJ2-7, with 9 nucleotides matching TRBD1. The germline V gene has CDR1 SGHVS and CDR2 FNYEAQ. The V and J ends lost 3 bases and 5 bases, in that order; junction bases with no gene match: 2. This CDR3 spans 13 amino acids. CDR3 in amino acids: CASSLGTGHEQYV. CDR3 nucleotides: TGTGCCAGCAGCTTGGGGACAGGGCACGAGCAGTACGTC.

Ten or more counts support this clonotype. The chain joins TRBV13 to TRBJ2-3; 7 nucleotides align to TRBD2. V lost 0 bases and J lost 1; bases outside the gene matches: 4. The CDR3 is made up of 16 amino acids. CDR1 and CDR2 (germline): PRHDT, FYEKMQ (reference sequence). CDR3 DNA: TGTGCCAGCAGCTTAGGCCACAGCGGGGGCACAGATACGCAGTATTTT. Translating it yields CASSLGHSGGTDTQYF.

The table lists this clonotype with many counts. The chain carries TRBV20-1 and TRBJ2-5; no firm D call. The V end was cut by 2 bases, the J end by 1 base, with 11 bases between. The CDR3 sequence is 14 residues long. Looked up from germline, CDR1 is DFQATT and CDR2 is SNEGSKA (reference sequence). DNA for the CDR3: TGCAGTGCTAGATTATCGGGCCGCCAAGAGACCCAGTACTTC. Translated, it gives CSARLSGRQETQYF.

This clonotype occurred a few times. The CDR3 reads CASSFGTGGNQPQHF. DNA of the CDR3: TGTGCCAGCAGCTTCGGGACAGGTGGAAATCAGCCCCAGCATTTT. The genes are TRBV27 and TRBJ1-5; 8 bases line up with TRBD1. V dropped 6 bases and J dropped 4; count of bases not matched to a gene: 8. Germline V gives CDR1 MNHEY, CDR2 SMNVEV (reference sequence). The length of the CDR3 is 15 residues.

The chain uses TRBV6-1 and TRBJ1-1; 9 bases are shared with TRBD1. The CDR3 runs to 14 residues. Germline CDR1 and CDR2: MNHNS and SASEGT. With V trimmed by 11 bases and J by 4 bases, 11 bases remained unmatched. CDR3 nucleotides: TGTGCCGGGCGGACAGGGGCTTTCGGCACTGAAGCTTTCTTT. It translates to CAGRTGAFGTEAFF.

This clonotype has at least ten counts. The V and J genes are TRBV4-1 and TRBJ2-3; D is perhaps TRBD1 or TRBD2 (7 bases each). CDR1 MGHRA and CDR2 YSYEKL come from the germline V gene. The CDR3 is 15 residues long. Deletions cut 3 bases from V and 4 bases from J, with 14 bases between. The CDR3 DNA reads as TGCGCCAGCAGCCAGGGGGAGGGGGCTGCAGATACGCAGTATTTT. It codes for CASSQGEGAADTQYF.

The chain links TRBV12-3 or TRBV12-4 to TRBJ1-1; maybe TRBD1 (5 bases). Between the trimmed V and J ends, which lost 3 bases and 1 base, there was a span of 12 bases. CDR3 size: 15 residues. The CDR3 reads CASSFSNRKNTEAFF. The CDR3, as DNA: TGTGCCAGCAGTTTTTCAAACAGGAAGAACACTGAAGCTTTCTTT.